This TCR beta chain came from a study of T cells in Graves' hyperthyroidism and ophthalmopathy. The CDR3 is 16 residues long. Germline lookup yields CDR1 SGHKS and CDR2 YYEKEE (reference sequence). The V gene lost 0 bases and the J gene lost 0 bases, with 9 bases spanning the gap. Study observations and caveats: Separating ophthalmopathy from stable hyperthyroidism was achieved by a 13 V-J model.

The CDR3 regions of TCR beta were amplified from RNA transcripts. Carried out on the TCR CDR3, a first-round RT-PCR used the HTBI primer set. TCRdb redid the calling of the multiplex PCR reads with MiXCR, one entry per CDR3 protein. Of some 270,000 distinct CDR3 sequences listed, roughly 15% are singletons. For this clonotype: Its antigen is unidentified.

The TCR originated in a woman aged 25-40 years with Graves' hyperthyroidism that later progressed to Graves' ophthalmopathy. The material sequenced was blood. The genes are TRBV5-5 and TRBJ2-2, with D hard to call. The CDR3 here is CASSLGLQPNTGELFF. CDR3 sequence (DNA): TGTGCCAGCAGCTTGGGGTTACAGCCGAACACCGGGGAGCTGTTTTTT. Full variable domain (remainder filled in from reference TRBV5-5 and TRBJ2-2): DAGVTQSPTHLIKTRGQQVTLRCSPISGHKSVSWYQQVLGQGPQFIFQYYEKEERGRGNFPDRFSARQFPNYSSELNVNALLLGDSALYLCASSLGLQPNTGELFFGEGSRLTVL.